This T cell receptor beta chain was sequenced in a study of blood T cell repertoires in COVID-19. For the study at large: The United States, Italy and Spain were the sources of the acute and convalescent COVID-19 samples.

As originally analysed: Cell counts per sample came from amplifying reference gene primers. Clones were sequenced by immunoSEQ multiplex PCR, and TCRdb holds only the in-frame ones, with some missing. The V and J calls and the clone size are those of that table, but D and trimming were determined from the DNA. The sample lists roughly 260,000 clones, roughly 88% occurring once. This clone was seen once. The source material was peripheral blood. This TCR was recovered from a middle-aged woman who had recovered from COVID-19.

The CDR3 loop reads CASSPQGPSSGNTIYF. In DNA, the CDR3 is TGTGCCAGCAGCCCGCAGGGGCCGAGCTCTGGAAACACCATATATTTT. The chain couples TRBV7-2 to TRBJ1-3; weak D call: TRBD1 (6 bases). V lost 5 bases and J lost 0, with 14 bases in between. This CDR3 contains 16 residues. CDR1 SGHTA and CDR2 FQGNSA come from the germline V gene.